The 8 T cell receptor beta chains below come from one sample, sequenced in a study of blood T cell repertoires in COVID-19 (dated by TCRdb to about 2020). Receptor libraries were prepared by the immunoSEQ multiplex PCR assay. The table was pulled from immuneACCESS by TCRdb, which kept in-frame rearrangements only. Such tables lose some clones; where checked, under half of the loss comes from unresolved V genes, and the rest has no known cause. The sample records some 6,000 clones, roughly 91% of which are singletons. The ten largest make up under 7.5% of the sample. The sequenced sample consisted of peripheral blood. The receptors here all came from a human donor in a cohort sampled during active COVID-19.

This clone has more than one count but fewer than ten. This CDR3 reads CASRAGTDTQYF. The CDR3 nucleotides read TGTGCCAGCAGAGCTGGCACAGATACGCAGTATTTT. V usage is TRBV7-9 and J usage is TRBJ2-3; D is ambiguous. Germline CDR1 and CDR2: SEHNR and FQNEAQ (reference sequence). V was shortened by 6 bases and J by 1 base, with 5 bases between the two germline ends. The CDR3 covers 12 residues.

The rearrangement joins TRBV2 to TRBJ2-1, with 12 bases that match TRBD2. The junction had 8 bases not matched to a gene; V was cut back by 6 bases and J by 8 bases. The CDR3 has 15 residues. Germline V CDR1 and CDR2: SNHLY, FYNNEI. This CDR3 reads CASSNPSGRGHEQFF. CDR3 DNA: TGTGCCAGCAGCAACCCTAGCGGGAGGGGGCATGAGCAGTTCTTC. Full variable domain (remainder filled in from reference TRBV2 and TRBJ2-1): EPEVTQTPSHQVTQMGQEVILRCVPISNHLYFYWYRQILGQKVEFLVSFYNNEISEKSEIFDDQFSVERPDGSNFTLKIRSTKLEDSAMYFCASSNPSGRGHEQFFGPGTRLTVL.

The chain recombines TRBV28 with TRBJ2-1; TRBD1 matches 12 bases. CDR1 is MDHEN, CDR2 SYDVKM, per germline. The CDR3 extends over 15 amino acids. V gave up 4 bases and J gave up 6 bases; unmatched junction bases: 4. The CDR3 protein is CASSSGQGAINEQFF. The CDR3 region has the DNA TGTGCCAGCAGTTCGGGACAGGGGGCTATCAATGAGCAGTTCTTC.

J is TRBJ1-2 and V is TRBV5-8, with 10 bases matching TRBD1. Germline CDR1 is SGHTS and CDR2 is YDEGEE. Trimming cost V 3 bases and J 8 bases; bases outside gene matches: 13. The CDR3 runs 16 residues. CDR3 residues: CASSYGGRQGAIGYTF. The CDR3 nucleotides read TGTGCCAGCAGCTATGGGGGGCGACAGGGGGCGATCGGCTACACCTTC.

V usage is TRBV18 and J usage is TRBJ2-5; D perhaps matches TRBD2 (6 bases). The germline CDR1 and CDR2 sequences are KGHSH and LQKENI. Trimming cost V 5 bases and J 5 bases, with 12 bases left between them. This CDR3 has 13 residues. CDR3 sequence reads: CASSSGVGETQYF. The CDR3 DNA reads TGTGCCAGCTCATCGGGAGTCGGGGAGACCCAGTACTTC.

The chain is built from TRBV5-6 and TRBJ1-2; D perhaps matches TRBD1 (6 bases). CDR3 length equals 14 residues. Germline lookup yields CDR1 SGHDT and CDR2 YYEEEE. Trimming took 5 bases from V and 1 from J, leaving 12 bases between them. The CDR3 coding sequence is TGTGCCAGCAGAACTAAGGGGGTTAACTATGGCTACACCTTC. Protein sequence: CASRTKGVNYGYTF.

V is TRBV9 and J is TRBJ2-3, with D perhaps matching TRBD1 (6 bases). Germline V gene data show CDR1 as SGDLS and CDR2 as YYNGEE. V lost 0 bases and J 0 bases, leaving 11 bases between the germline ends. The CDR3 sequence is 16 residues long. CDR3 in DNA: TGTGCCAGCAGCGTAGCCCCACAGGGAAGCACAGATACGCAGTATTTT. Protein: CASSVAPQGSTDTQYF. The full variable domain, in which reference TRBV9 and TRBJ2-3 provide the parts outside the CDR3, is DSGVTQTPKHLITATGQRVTLRCSPRSGDLSVYWYQQSLDQGLQFLIQYYNGEERAKGNILERFSAQQFPDLHSELNLSSLELGDSALYFCASSVAPQGSTDTQYFGPGTRLTVL.

V usage is TRBV27 and J usage is TRBJ2-7, with 11 bases aligning to TRBD2. Looked up from germline, CDR1 is MNHEY and CDR2 is SMNVEV (reference sequence). The CDR3 consists of 15 residues. The V segment lost 4 bases and the J segment 4 bases; nucleotides outside the gene matches: 6. The CDR3 DNA is TGTGCCAGCAGTTCACGACTAGCGGGGAATTACGAGCAGTACTTC. It encodes CASSSRLAGNYEQYF.